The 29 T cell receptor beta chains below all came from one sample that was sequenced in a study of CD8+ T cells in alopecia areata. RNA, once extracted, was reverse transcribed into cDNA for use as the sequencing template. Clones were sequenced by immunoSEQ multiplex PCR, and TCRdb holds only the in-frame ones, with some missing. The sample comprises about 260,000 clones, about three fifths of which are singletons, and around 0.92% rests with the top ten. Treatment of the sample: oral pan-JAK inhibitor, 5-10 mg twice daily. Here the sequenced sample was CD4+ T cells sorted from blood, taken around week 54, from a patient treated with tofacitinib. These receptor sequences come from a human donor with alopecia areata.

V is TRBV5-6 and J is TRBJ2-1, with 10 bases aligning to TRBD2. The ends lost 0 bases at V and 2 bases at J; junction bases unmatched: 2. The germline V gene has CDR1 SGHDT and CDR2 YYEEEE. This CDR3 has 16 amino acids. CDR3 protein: CASSLALAGAYNEQFF. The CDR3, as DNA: TGTGCCAGCAGCTTGGCCCTAGCGGGGGCCTACAATGAGCAGTTCTTC.

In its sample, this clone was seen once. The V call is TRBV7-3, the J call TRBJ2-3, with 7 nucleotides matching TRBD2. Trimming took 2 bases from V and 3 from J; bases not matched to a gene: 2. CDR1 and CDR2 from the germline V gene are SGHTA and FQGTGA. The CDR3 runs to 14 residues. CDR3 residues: CASSLVGGTDTQYF. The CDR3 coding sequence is TGTGCCAGCAGCTTAGTCGGGGGGACAGATACGCAGTATTTT.

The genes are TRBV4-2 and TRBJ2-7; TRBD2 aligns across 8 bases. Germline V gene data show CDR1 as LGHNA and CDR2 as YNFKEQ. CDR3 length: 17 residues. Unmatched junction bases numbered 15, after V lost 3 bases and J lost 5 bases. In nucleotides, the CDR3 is TGTGCCAGCAGCCACCCCTTAGAGCGGGGGATGTCCGACGAGCAGTACTTC. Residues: CASSHPLERGMSDEQYF.

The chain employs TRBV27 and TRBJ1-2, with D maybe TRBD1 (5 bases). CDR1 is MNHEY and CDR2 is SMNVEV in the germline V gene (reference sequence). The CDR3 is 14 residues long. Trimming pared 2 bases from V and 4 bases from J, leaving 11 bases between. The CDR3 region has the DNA TGTGCCAGCAGTTTAGACAGCAGGACCTATGGCTACACCTTC. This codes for CASSLDSRTYGYTF.

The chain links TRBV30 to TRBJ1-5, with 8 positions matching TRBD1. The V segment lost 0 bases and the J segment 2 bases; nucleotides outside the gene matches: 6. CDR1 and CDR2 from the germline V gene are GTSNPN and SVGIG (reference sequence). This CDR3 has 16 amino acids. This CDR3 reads CAWSVLGGQGNQPQHF. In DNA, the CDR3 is TGTGCCTGGAGTGTACTGGGGGGACAGGGCAATCAGCCCCAGCATTTT.

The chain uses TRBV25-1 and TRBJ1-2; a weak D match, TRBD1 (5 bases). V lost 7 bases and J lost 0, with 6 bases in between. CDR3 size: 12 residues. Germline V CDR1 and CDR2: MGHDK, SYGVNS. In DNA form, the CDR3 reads TGTGCCAGCATGACAGCTAACTATGGCTACACCTTC. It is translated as CASMTANYGYTF.

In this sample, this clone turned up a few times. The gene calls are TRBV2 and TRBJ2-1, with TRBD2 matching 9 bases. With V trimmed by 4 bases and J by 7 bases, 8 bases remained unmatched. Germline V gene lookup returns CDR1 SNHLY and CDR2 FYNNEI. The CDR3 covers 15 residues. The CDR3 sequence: CASSVERGAGNEQFF. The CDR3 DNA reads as TGTGCCAGCAGTGTCGAGCGGGGGGCCGGTAATGAGCAGTTCTTC.

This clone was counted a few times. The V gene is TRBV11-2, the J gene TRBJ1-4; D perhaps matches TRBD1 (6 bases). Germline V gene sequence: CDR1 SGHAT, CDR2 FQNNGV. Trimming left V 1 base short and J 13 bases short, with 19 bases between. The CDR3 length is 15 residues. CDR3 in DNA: TGTGCCAGCAGCTTAGCGCCTCCACAAGGGGGGTTACTGTTTTTT. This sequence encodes CASSLAPPQGGLLFF.

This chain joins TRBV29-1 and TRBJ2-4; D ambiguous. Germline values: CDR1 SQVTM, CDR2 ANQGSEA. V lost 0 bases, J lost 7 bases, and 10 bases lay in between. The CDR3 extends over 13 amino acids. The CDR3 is CSVEEWLGNIQYF. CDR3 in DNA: TGCAGCGTTGAAGAATGGCTCGGGAACATTCAGTACTTC.

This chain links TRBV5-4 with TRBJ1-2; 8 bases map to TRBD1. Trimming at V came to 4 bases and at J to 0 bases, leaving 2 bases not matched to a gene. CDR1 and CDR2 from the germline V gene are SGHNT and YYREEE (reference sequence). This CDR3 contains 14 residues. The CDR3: CASSPGQANYGYTF. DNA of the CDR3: TGTGCCAGCAGCCCGGGACAGGCTAACTATGGCTACACCTTC.

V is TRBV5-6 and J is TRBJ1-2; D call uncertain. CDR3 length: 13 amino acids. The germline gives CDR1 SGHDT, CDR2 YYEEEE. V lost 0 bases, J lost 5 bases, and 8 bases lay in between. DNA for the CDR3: TGTGCCAGCAGCTTGGGGACGGTGTATGGCTACACCTTC. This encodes CASSLGTVYGYTF.

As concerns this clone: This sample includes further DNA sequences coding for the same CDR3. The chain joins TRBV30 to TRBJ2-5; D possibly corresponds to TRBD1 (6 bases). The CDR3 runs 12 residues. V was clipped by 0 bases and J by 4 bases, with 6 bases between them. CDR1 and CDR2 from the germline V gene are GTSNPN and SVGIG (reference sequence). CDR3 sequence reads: CAWSVGGETQYF. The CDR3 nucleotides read TGTGCCTGGAGTGTAGGGGGAGAGACCCAGTACTTC.

CDR3 in amino acids: CASSLAAGVRATEAFF. The DNA of the CDR3 is TGTGCCAGCAGCTTAGCGGCCGGGGTGAGGGCCACTGAAGCTTTCTTT. The chain couples TRBV7-2 to TRBJ1-1; D gene unclear. The CDR3 sequence is 16 residues long. V shed 0 bases and J shed 4 bases, with 15 bases lying between them. Germline CDR1 is SGHTA and CDR2 is FQGNSA.

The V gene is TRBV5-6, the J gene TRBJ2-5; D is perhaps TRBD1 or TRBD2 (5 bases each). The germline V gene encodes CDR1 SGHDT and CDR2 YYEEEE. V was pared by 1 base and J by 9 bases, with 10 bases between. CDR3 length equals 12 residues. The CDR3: CASSLRDGAQYF. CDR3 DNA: TGTGCCAGCAGCTTGAGGGACGGGGCCCAGTACTTC. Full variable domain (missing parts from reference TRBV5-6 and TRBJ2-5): DAGVTQSPTHLIKTRGQQVTLRCSPKSGHDTVSWYQQALGQGPQFIFQYYEEEERQRGNFPDRFSGHQFPNYSSELNVNALLLGDSALYLCASSLRDGAQYFGPGTRLLVL.

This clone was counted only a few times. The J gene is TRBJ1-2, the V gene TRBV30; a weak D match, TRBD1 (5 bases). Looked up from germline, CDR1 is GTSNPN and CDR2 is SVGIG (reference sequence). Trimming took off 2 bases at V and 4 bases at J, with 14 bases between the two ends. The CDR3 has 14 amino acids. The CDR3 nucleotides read TGTGCCTGGAGTCAGAGCAGAACAGGCTATGGCTACACCTTC. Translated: CAWSQSRTGYGYTF.

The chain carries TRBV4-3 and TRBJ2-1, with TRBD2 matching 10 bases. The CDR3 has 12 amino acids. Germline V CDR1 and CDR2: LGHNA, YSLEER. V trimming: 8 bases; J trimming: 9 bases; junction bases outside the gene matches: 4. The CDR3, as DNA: TGCGCCAGCTCTAGCGGGGGCGGTGAGCAGTTCTTC. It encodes CASSSGGGEQFF.

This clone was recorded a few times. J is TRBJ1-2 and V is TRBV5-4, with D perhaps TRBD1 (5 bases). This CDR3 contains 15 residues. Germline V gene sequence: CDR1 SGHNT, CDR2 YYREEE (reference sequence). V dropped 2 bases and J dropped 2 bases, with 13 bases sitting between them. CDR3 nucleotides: TGTGCCAGCAGCTTAATCGGGGACCCGAACTATGGCTACACCTTC. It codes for CASSLIGDPNYGYTF.

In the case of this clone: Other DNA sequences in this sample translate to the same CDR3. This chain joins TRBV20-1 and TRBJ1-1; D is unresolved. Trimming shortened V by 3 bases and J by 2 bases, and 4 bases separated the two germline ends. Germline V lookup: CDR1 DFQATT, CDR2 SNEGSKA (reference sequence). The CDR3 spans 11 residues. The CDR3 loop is CSASRNTEAFF. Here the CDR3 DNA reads TGCAGTGCTAGCAGAAACACTGAAGCTTTCTTT.

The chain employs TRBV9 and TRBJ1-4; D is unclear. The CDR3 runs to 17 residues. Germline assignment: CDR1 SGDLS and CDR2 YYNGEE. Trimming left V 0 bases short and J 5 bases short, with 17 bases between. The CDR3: CASSVDAGSRTNEKLFF. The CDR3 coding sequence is TGTGCCAGCAGCGTAGACGCCGGAAGTCGGACGAATGAAAAACTGTTTTTT.

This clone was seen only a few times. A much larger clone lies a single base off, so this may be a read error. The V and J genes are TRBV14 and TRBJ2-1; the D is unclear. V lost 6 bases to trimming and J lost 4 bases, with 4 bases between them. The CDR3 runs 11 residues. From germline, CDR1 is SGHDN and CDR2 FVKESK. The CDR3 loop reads CASSKYNEQFF. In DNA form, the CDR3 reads TGTGCCAGCAGTAAATACAATGAGCAGTTCTTC. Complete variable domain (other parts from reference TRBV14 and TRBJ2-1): EAGVTQFPSHSVIEKGQTVTLRCDPISGHDNLYWYRRVMGKEIKFLLHFVKESKQDESGMPNNRFLAERTGGTYSTLKVQPAELEDSGVYFCASSKYNEQFFGPGTRLTVL.

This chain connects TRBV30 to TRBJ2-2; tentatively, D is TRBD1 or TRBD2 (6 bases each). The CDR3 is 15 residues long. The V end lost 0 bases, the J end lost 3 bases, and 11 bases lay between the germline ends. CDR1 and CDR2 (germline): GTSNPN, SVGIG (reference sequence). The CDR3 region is CAWSVLGGHTGELFF. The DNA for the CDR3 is TGTGCCTGGAGTGTACTGGGGGGCCACACCGGGGAGCTGTTTTTT.

In nucleotides, the CDR3 is TGCAGTGCACACGGACAACTGAACACTGAAGCTTTCTTT. Amino acid sequence: CSAHGQLNTEAFF. The V gene is TRBV29-1, the J gene TRBJ1-1, with a tentative D call TRBD1 (5 bases). This CDR3 contains 13 residues. CDR1 SQVTM and CDR2 ANQGSEA come from the germline V gene.

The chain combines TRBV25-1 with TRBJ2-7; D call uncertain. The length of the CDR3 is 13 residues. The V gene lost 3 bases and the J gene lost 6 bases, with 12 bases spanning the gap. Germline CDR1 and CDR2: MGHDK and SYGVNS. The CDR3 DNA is TGTGCCAGCAGTGAGATGAGAGTATCCGAGCAGTACTTC. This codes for CASSEMRVSEQYF.

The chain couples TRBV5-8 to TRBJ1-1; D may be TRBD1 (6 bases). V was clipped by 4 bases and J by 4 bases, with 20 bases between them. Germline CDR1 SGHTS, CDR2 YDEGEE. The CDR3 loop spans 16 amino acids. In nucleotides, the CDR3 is TGTGCCAGCAGCACCGGGCTCTCGGGACAACGCACTGAAGCTTTCTTT. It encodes CASSTGLSGQRTEAFF.

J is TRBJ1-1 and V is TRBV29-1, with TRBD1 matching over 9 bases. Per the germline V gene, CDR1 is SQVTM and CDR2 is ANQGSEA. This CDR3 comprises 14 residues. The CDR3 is CSSSQGAQNTEAFF. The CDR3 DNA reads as TGCAGTAGCTCACAGGGGGCTCAGAACACTGAAGCTTTCTTT. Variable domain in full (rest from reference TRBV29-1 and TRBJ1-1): SAVISQKPSRDICQRGTSLTIQCQVDSQVTMMFWYRQQPGQSLTLIATANQGSEATYESGFVIDKFPISRPNLTFSTLTVSNMSPEDSSIYLCSSSQGAQNTEAFFGQGTRLTVV.

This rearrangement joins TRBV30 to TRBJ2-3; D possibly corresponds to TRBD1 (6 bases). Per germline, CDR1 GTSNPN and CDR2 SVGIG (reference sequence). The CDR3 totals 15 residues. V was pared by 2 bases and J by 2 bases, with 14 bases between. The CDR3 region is CAWSNLQGFTDTQYF. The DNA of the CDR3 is TGTGCCTGGAGTAACCTCCAGGGGTTCACAGATACGCAGTATTTT.

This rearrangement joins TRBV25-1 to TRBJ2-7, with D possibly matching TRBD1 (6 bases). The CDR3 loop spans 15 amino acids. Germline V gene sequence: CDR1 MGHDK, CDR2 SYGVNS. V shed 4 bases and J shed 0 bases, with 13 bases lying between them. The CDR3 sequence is CASSGPGQSSYEQYF. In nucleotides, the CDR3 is TGTGCCAGCAGTGGTCCGGGACAAAGCTCCTACGAGCAGTACTTC.

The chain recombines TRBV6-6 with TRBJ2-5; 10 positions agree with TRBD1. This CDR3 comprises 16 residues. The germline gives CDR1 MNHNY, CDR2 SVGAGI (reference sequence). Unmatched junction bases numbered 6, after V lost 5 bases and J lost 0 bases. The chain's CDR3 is CASSTRDRGYQETQYF. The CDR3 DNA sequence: TGTGCCAGCAGTACTAGGGACAGGGGTTACCAAGAGACCCAGTACTTC.

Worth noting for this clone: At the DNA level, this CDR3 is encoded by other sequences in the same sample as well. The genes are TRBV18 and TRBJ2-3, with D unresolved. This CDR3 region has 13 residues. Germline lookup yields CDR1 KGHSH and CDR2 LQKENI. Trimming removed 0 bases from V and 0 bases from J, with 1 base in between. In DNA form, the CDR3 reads TGTGCCAGCTCACCACCGAGCACAGATACGCAGTATTTT. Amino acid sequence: CASSPPSTDTQYF.